These 4 T cell receptor beta chains share one sample of origin, sequenced in a study of T cells in Graves' hyperthyroidism and ophthalmopathy. RNA transcripts served as the template for amplifying TCR beta CDR3 regions. The HTBI primer set drove a first-round RT-PCR of the TCR CDR3. TCRdb called the multiplex PCR reads again in MiXCR, with one record for every CDR3 protein. The repertoire holds 480,000 or so distinct CDR3 sequences, with 46% as singletons. The material sequenced was peripheral blood or thyroid tissue (not recorded which). These TCRs come from an adult woman with Graves' disease, either hyperthyroidism or ophthalmopathy (not recorded which).

The V gene is TRBV7-2, the J gene TRBJ1-6, with D tentatively TRBD1 (5 bases). V lost 1 base and J 13 bases, leaving 17 bases between the germline ends. The CDR3 spans 15 residues. Germline V CDR1 and CDR2: SGHTA, FQGNSA. The CDR3 DNA is TGTGCCAGCAGCTTAGTCAGGGTCAGCAATCAGCCCCTCCACTTT. It specifies CASSLVRVSNQPLHF.

The rearrangement uses TRBV9 and TRBJ2-3; D could derive from TRBD1 or TRBD2 (5 bases each). Germline V gene data show CDR1 as SGDLS and CDR2 as YYNGEE. This CDR3 is built from 17 residues. Trimming removed 2 bases from V and 0 bases from J, with 16 bases in between. The CDR3 spells CASSVGVRGSSTDTQYF. The CDR3 DNA reads as TGTGCCAGCAGCGTCGGGGTGAGGGGATCTAGCACAGATACGCAGTATTTT.

This clonotype was counted many times. The chain combines TRBV5-5 with TRBJ2-5; 7 nucleotides align to TRBD1. After removal of 0 bases from V and 4 bases from J, the junction contained 9 bases not matched to a gene. CDR1 is SGHKS, CDR2 YYEKEE, per germline (reference sequence). The CDR3 has 16 residues. The CDR3 protein is CASSLGAQGLGETQYF. CDR3 nucleotide sequence: TGTGCCAGCAGCTTGGGTGCACAGGGGCTTGGAGAGACCCAGTACTTC.

There are a few counts of this clonotype. V usage is TRBV7-2 and J usage is TRBJ2-2; D is undetermined. Trimming shortened V by 1 base and J by 6 bases, and 9 bases separated the two germline ends. The germline CDR1 and CDR2 sequences are SGHTA and FQGNSA. The CDR3 spans 14 residues. CDR3 loop: CASSLEGPAGELFF. As DNA, the CDR3 is TGTGCCAGCAGCTTAGAAGGTCCGGCCGGGGAGCTGTTTTTT.